This TCR beta chain was sequenced during a study of Ad26.COV2.S vaccination and SARS-CoV-2 variants. Trimming removed 10 bases at V and 0 bases at J, with 11 bases between. The CDR3 is made up of 13 amino acids. Germline CDR1 and CDR2: ENHRY and SYGVKD. Clones were sequenced by immunoSEQ multiplex PCR, and TCRdb holds only the in-frame ones, with some missing. Of 430,000 or so clones detected, approximately 92% appear once; the ten largest clones hold 9% to 15%. Treatment here: approximately 18 received Ad26.COV2.S at low or high dose, single or two shots; about 5 received placebo; per-sample allocation not given. On day 63 after the first injection, vaccine and placebo recipients gave samples. Study outcomes and limitations: Responses of T cells in total may have been underestimated by the TCR breadth and depth analyses. Spike-specific TCR breadth was greater after Ad26.COV2.S than placebo. Similar non-spike TCR breadth was observed in recipients of vaccine and of placebo. Substantial breadth was reported for post-vaccination spike-specific CD8+ and CD4+ T cells.

Regarding this clone: Antigen: not known.

Specimen: peripheral blood, collected in a trial of Ad26.COV2.S vaccine versus placebo. The TCR comes from a person between 18 and 60 years old who received the Ad26.COV2.S COVID-19 vaccine or a placebo. This chain joins TRBV10-3 and TRBJ2-3; unclear D gene. In DNA, the CDR3 is TGTGCCACCCTGACAAGTAGCACAGATACGCAGTATTTT. Translating gives CATLTSSTDTQYF.